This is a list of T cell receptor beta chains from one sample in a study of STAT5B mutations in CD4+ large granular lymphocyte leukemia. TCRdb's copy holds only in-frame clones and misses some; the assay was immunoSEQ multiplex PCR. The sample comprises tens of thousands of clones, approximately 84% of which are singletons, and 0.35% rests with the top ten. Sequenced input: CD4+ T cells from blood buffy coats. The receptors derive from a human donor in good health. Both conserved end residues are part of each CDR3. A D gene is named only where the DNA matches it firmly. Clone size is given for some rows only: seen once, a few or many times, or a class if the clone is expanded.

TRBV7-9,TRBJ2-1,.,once,TGTGCCAGCAGCTTAGATCTCAATGAGCAGTTCTTC,CASSLDLNEQFF
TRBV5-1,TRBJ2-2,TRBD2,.,TGCGCCAGCAGCGGGACTAGCGGGGGGGGACCCTCTACCGGGGAGCTGTTTTTT,CASSGTSGGGPSTGELFF
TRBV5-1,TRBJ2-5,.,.,TGCGCCAGCAGCCCTCCCGGCGTACAAGAGACCCAGTACTTC,CASSPPGVQETQYF
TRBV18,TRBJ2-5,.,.,TGTGCCAGCTCACCACGAGCAGAGACCCAGTACTTC,CASSPRAETQYF
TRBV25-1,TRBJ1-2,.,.,TGTGCCAGCAGTGAATATCACCAGGGCCAGGGCTACACCTTC,CASSEYHQGQGYTF
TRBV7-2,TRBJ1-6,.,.,TGTGCCAGCAGCTTTTCCCAGGGGAATTCACCCCTCCACTTT,CASSFSQGNSPLHF
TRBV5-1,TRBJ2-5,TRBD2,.,TGCGCCAGCAGCGCCTACTCCGCACTAGCGGTGAAGGAGACCCAGTACTTC,CASSAYSALAVKETQYF
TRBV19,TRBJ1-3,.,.,TGTGCCAGTTCTGACAGCTCTGGAAACACCATATATTTT,CASSDSSGNTIYF
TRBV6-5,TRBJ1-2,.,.,TGTGCCAGCAGCTACTCAGTCGGTGGTGACTATGGCTACACCTTC,CASSYSVGGDYGYTF
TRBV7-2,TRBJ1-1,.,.,TGTGCCAGCAGCTTGCGGGGCGCCACTGAAGCTTTCTTT,CASSLRGATEAFF
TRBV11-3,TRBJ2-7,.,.,TGTGCCAGCAGTAACAGGGCTACCTACGAGCAGTACTTC,CASSNRATYEQYF
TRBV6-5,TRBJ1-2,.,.,TGTGCCAGCGGGTCACACAGGGACAACTATGGCTACACCTTC,CASGSHRDNYGYTF
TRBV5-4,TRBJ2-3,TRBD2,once,TGTGCCAGCAGCTTGGCGGGCGGAGTGTGGCGGGAGGTTTCCGATACGCAGTATTTT,CASSLAGGVWREVSDTQYF
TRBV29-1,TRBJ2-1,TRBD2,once,TGCAGCGTAGGAGCTAGCGGGGGATATAATGAGCAGTTCTTC,CSVGASGGYNEQFF
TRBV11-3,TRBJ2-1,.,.,TGTGCCAGCAGCTTCGGGCAGGACACCTACAATGAGCAGTTCTTC,CASSFGQDTYNEQFF
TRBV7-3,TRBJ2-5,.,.,TGTGCCAGCAGCCCAGGGGCAGGGCTCCAAGAGACCCAGTACTTC,CASSPGAGLQETQYF
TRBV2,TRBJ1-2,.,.,TGTGCCAGCAGTGAACATGGGGGATCTATTGGCTACACCTTC,CASSEHGGSIGYTF
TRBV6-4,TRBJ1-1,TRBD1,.,TGTGCCAGCAACCGGACAGGGTCTGAAGCTTTCTTT,CASNRTGSEAFF
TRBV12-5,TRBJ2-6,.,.,TGTGCTAGTGGTTTGGGACACGGCGGGGCCAACGTCCTGACTTTC,CASGLGHGGANVLTF
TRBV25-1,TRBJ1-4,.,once,TGTGCCAGCAGTGAAGCCCGAACAACTAATGAAAAACTGTTTTTT,CASSEARTTNEKLFF
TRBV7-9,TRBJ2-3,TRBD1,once,TGTGCCAGCAGCTTAGCTGGACAGGCCCGGGGCACAGATACGCAGTATTTT,CASSLAGQARGTDTQYF
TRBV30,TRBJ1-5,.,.,TGTGCCTGGGGGGCGGACTATAGCAATCAGCCCCAGCATTTT,CAWGADYSNQPQHF
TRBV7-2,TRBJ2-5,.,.,TGTGCCAGCAGCTTGGGCGGTCAAGAGACCCAGTACTTC,CASSLGGQETQYF
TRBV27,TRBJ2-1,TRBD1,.,TGTGCCAGCAGTTTATGGGTCAGGGGGCGCGGCCTCACCCACAATGAGCAGTTCTTC,CASSLWVRGRGLTHNEQFF
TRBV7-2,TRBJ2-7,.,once,TGTGCCAGCAGCCCCCTTTATGTCGAGCAGTACTTC,CASSPLYVEQYF
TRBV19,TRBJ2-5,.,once,TGTGCCAGTAGTAATCCCAGTGGACAAGAGACCCAGTACTTC,CASSNPSGQETQYF
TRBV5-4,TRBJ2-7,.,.,TGTGCCAGCAGCTCCCGGGACGGAAGGTACGAGCAGTACTTC,CASSSRDGRYEQYF
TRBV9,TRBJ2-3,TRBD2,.,TGTGCCAGCAGCTTCGGGGGTAGCGGGAGGATTGCAGATACGCAGTATTTT,CASSFGGSGRIADTQYF
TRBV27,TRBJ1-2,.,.,TGTGCCAGCAGACGGGGGGGAAACTATGGCTACACCTTC,CASRRGGNYGYTF
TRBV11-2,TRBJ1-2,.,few,TGTGCCAGCAGCTACGGTCCGGAGGATGGCTATGGCTACACCTTC,CASSYGPEDGYGYTF
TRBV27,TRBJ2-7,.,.,TGTGCCAGCACCCGGACCGCACTTTTAACCTACGAGCAGTACTTC,CASTRTALLTYEQYF
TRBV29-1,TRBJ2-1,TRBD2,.,TGCAGCGTTGAAAGACTAGCGGGACGGGACAATGAGCAGTTCTTC,CSVERLAGRDNEQFF
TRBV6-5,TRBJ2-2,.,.,TGTGCCAGCAGTTACCGAGGGGCGGACACCGGGGAGCTGTTTTTT,CASSYRGADTGELFF
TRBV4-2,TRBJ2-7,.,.,TGTGCCAGCAGCCAAGACTTTAAAGAAGCTGCCTACGAGCAGTACTTC,CASSQDFKEAAYEQYF
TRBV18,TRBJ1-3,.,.,TGTGCCAGCTCAGCCTCCGGAGGCTCTGGAAACACCATATATTTT,CASSASGGSGNTIYF
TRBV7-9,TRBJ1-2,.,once,TGTGCCAGCAGCTCGCAGGAGGTGGCCACAAGTAACTATGGCTACACCTTC,CASSSQEVATSNYGYTF
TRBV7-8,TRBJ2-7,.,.,TGTGCCAGCAGCGACCGGTCCTCATACGAGCAGTACTTC,CASSDRSSYEQYF
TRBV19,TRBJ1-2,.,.,TGTGCCTCACAGGAGTACTATGGCTACACCTTC,CASQEYYGYTF
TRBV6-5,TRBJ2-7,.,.,TGTGCCAGCAGTTACTCGAAACAGGCAAGCTCCTACGAGCAGTACTTC,CASSYSKQASSYEQYF
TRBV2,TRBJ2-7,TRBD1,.,TGTGCCAGCCGGGACAGGGGGGAAAACGAGCAGTACTTC,CASRDRGENEQYF
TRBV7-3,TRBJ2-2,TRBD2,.,TGTGCCAGCAGCTTACTCATAGCGGGGGACGTCACCGGGGAGCTGTTTTTT,CASSLLIAGDVTGELFF
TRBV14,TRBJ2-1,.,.,TGTGCCAGCAGCCGCGGAGCTGTAAGGGTTCAGTTCTTC,CASSRGAVRVQFF
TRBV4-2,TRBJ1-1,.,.,TGTGCCAGCAGCCAACAGGAAGACTTCATGAACACTGAAGCTTTCTTT,CASSQQEDFMNTEAFF
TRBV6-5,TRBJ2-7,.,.,TGTGCCAGCAGTTACTCATACGGGGAGGATTCGGTCGAGCAGTACTTC,CASSYSYGEDSVEQYF